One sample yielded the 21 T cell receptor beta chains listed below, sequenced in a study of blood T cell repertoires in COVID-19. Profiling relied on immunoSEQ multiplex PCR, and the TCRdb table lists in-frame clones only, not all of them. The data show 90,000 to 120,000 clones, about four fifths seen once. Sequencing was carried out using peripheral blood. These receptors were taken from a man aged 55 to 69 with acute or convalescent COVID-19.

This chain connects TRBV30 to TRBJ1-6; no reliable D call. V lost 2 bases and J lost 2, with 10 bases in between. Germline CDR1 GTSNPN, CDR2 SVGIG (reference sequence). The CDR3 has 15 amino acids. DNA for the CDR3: TGTGCCTGGAGTTGGGAGGTGGCCTATAATTCACCCCTCCACTTT. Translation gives CAWSWEVAYNSPLHF.

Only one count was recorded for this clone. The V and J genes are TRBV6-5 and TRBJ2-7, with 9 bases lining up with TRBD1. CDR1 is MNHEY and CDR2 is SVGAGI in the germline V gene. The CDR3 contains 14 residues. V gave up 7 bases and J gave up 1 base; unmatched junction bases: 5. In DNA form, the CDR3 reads TGTGCCAGCAAGGGACAGGGAAATTCCTACGAGCAGTACTTC. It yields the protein CASKGQGNSYEQYF.

The CDR3 sequence is CASSEIELIYGYTF. For the CDR3, the DNA is TGTGCCAGCAGTGAAATTGAACTGATATATGGCTACACCTTC. The gene calls are TRBV2 and TRBJ1-2; D gene unclear. CDR1 and CDR2 from the germline V gene are SNHLY and FYNNEI. There are 14 residues in the CDR3. Trimming took off 2 bases at V and 5 bases at J, with 12 bases between the two ends.

The CDR3 spells CAWSVVGTSGTYEQYF. DNA of the CDR3: TGTGCCTGGAGTGTTGTAGGGACTAGCGGGACCTACGAGCAGTACTTC. The chain has TRBV30 and TRBJ2-7; TRBD2 matches at 13 bases. The CDR3 loop spans 16 amino acids. Germline V CDR1 and CDR2: GTSNPN, SVGIG (reference sequence). With V trimmed by 0 bases and J by 2 bases, 4 bases remained unmatched.

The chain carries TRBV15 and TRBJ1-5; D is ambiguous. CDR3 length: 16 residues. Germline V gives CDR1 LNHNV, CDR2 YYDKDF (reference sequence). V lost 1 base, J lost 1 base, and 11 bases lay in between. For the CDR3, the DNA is TGTGCCACCAGCAGAGCGGGGAGTATAAGCAATCAGCCCCAGCATTTT. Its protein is CATSRAGSISNQPQHF.

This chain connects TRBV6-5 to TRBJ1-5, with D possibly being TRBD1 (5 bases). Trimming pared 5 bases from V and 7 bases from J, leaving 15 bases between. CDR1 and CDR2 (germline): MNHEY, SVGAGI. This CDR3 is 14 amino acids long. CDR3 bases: TGTGCCAGCAGTACTCAGGGAACGGAACAGCCCCAGCATTTT. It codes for CASSTQGTEQPQHF.

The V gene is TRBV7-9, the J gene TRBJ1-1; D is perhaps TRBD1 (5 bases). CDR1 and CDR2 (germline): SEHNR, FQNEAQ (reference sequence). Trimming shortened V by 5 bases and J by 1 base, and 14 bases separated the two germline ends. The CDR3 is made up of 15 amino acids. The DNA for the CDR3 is TGTGCCAGCAGCCCGACCGGGGGGAGGAACACTGAAGCTTTCTTT. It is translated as CASSPTGGRNTEAFF.

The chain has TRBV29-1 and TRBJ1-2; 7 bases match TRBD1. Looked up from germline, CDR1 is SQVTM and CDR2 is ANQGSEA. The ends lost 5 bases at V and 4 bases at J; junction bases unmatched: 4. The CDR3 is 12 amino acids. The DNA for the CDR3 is TGCAGCGTTAAGACAGGGTTCTATGGCTACACCTTC. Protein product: CSVKTGFYGYTF.

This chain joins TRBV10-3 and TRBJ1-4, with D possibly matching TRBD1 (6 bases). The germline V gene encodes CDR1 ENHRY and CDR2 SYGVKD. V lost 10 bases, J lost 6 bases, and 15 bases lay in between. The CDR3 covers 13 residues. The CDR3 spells CATMGGADEKLFF. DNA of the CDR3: TGTGCCACCATGGGGGGGGCGGATGAAAAACTGTTTTTT.

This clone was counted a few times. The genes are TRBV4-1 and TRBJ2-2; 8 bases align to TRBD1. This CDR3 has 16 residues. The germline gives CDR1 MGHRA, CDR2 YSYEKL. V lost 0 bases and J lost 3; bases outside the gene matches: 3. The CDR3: CASSQDSGGYTGELFF. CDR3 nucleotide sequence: TGCGCCAGCAGCCAAGACTCAGGGGGCTACACCGGGGAGCTGTTTTTT.

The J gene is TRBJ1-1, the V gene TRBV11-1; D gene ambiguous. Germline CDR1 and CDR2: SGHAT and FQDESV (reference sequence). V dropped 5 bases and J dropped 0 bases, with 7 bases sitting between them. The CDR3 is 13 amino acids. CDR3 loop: CASSVTLNTEAFF. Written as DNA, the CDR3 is TGTGCCAGCAGCGTGACACTGAACACTGAAGCTTTCTTT. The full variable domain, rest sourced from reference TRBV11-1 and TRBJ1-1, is EAEVAQSPRYKITEKSQAVAFWCDPISGHATLYWYRQILGQGPELLVQFQDESVVDDSQLPKDRFSAERLKGVDSTLKIQPAELGDSAMYLCASSVTLNTEAFFGQGTRLTVV.

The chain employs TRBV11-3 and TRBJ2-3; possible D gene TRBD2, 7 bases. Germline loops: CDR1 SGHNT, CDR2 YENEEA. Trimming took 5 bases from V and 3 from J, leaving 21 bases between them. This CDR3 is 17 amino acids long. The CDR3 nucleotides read TGTGCCAGCAGCCTTAGGGGGGGCCCCGGATCGACAGATACGCAGTATTTT. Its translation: CASSLRGGPGSTDTQYF.

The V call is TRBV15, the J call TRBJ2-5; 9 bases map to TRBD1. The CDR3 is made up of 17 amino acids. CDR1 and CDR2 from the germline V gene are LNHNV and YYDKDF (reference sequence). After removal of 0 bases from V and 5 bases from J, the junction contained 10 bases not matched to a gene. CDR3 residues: CATSRDPGQGLGETQYF. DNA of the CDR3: TGTGCCACCAGCAGAGATCCCGGACAGGGGCTAGGGGAGACCCAGTACTTC. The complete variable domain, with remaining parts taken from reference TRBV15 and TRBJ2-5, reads DAMVIQNPRYQVTQFGKPVTLSCSQTLNHNVMYWYQQKSSQAPKLLFHYYDKDFNNEADTPDNFQSRRPNTSFCFLDIRSPGLGDTAMYLCATSRDPGQGLGETQYFGPGTRLLVL.

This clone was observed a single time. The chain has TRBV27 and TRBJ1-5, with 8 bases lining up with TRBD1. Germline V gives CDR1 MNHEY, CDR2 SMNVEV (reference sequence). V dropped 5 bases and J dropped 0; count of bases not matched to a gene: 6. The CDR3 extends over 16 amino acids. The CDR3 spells CASSRMTGVSNQPQHF. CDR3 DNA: TGTGCCAGCAGTAGAATGACAGGGGTTAGCAATCAGCCCCAGCATTTT.

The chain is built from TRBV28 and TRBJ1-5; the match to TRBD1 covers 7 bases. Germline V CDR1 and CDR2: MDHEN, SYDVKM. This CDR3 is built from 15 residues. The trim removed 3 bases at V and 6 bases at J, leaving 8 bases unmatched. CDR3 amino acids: CASSFIQGWRQPQHF. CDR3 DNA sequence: TGTGCCAGCAGTTTCATACAGGGGTGGCGTCAGCCCCAGCATTTT.

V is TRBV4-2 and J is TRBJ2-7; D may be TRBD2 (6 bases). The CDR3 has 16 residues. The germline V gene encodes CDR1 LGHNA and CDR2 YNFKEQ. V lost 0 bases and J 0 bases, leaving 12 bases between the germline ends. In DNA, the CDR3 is TGTGCCAGCAGCCAAGATTTTCCCGGGAGCTCCTACGAGCAGTACTTC. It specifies CASSQDFPGSSYEQYF.

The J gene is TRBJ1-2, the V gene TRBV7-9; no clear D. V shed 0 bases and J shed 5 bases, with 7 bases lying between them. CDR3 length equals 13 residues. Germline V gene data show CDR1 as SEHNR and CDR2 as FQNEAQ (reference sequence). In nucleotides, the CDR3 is TGTGCCAGCAGCTTAGCGAGGAGTTATGGCTACACCTTC. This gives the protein CASSLARSYGYTF.

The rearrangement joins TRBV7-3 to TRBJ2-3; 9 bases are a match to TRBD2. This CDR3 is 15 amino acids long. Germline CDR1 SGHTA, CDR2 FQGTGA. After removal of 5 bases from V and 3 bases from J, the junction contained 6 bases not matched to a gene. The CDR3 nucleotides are TGTGCCAGCAGCCTCCCGACTAGCGGTACAGATACGCAGTATTTT. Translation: CASSLPTSGTDTQYF.

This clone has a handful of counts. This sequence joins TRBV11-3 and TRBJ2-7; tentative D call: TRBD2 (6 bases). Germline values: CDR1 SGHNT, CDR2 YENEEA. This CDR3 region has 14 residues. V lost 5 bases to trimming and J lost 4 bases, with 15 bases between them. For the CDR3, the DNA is TGTGCCAGCAGCCTCGCCACTCTAGCGTACGAGCAGTACTTC. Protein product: CASSLATLAYEQYF. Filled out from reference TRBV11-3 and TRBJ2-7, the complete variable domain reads EAGVVQSPRYKIIEKKQPVAFWCNPISGHNTLYWYLQNLGQGPELLIRYENEEAVDDSQLPKDRFSAERLKGVDSTLKIQPAELGDSAVYLCASSLATLAYEQYFGPGTRLTVT.

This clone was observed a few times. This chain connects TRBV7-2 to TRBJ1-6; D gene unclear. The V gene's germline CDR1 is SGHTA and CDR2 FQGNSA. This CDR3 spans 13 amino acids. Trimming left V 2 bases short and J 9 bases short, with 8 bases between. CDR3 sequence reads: CASSLSRFSPLHF. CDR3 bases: TGTGCCAGCAGCTTATCCAGATTTTCACCCCTCCACTTT. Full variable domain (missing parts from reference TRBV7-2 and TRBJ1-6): GAGVSQSPSNKVTEKGKDVELRCDPISGHTALYWYRQSLGQGLEFLIYFQGNSAPDKSGLPSDRFSAERTGGSVSTLTIQRTQQEDSAVYLCASSLSRFSPLHFGNGTRLTVT.

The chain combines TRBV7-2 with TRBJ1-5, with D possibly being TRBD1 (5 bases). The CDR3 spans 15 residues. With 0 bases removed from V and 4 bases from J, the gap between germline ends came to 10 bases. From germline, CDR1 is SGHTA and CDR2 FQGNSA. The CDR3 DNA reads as TGTGCCAGCAGCTTAGCGTATCAGGGAAATCAGCCCCAGCATTTT. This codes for CASSLAYQGNQPQHF.